This TCR beta chain was captured by sequencing in a study of blood T cell repertoires in COVID-19. This CDR3 comprises 15 residues. The V gene lost 5 bases and the J gene lost 0 bases, with 12 bases spanning the gap. Germline loops: CDR1 MNHEY, CDR2 SVGAGI. Produced via immunoSEQ multiplex PCR; TCRdb's table is partial and in-frame only. The sample lists fewer than 500,000 clones, 85% to 90% seen once, with about 1.1% in the top ten. The chain recombines TRBV6-5 with TRBJ2-3; D is undetermined. The TCR comes from a man younger than 45 who had recovered from COVID-19. The specimen was PBMCs or T cells enriched from blood (not recorded which). CDR3 sequence: CASSRRVESTDTQYF. In nucleotides, the CDR3 is TGTGCCAGCAGTAGGAGAGTAGAGAGCACAGATACGCAGTATTTT.